Following are 18 T cell receptor beta chains from one sample sequenced in a study of identical twins. MiXCR was run by TCRdb on the 5' RACE reads, yielding one entry per CDR3 protein. Among approximately 600,000 distinct CDR3 sequences, 9.6% were seen once, and the ten largest hold 2.5% to 3.5%. The same data also went into a second study, on yellow fever vaccine responses in identical twins.

Source material: PBMCs. The receptors come from a woman under 30 in good health.

CDR3 DNA sequence: TGCAGTGCTATTGACAGGGATACCTACAATGAGCAGTTCTTC. This codes for CSAIDRDTYNEQFF. This chain connects TRBV20-1 to TRBJ2-1, with 7 nucleotides matching TRBD1. Per germline, CDR1 DFQATT and CDR2 SNEGSKA (reference sequence). Trimming cost V 4 bases and J 2 bases; bases outside gene matches: 5. This CDR3 contains 14 residues.

This clonotype was counted ten times or more. CDR3 in amino acids: CASSQDPRAHYGYTF. CDR3 nucleotide sequence: TGTGCCAGCAGCCAAGACCCCAGGGCACACTATGGCTACACCTTC. The rearrangement links TRBV3-1 to TRBJ1-2; weak D call: TRBD1 (5 bases). The CDR3 has 15 residues. The V end was cut by 0 bases, the J end by 3 bases, with 11 bases between. Germline V CDR1 and CDR2: LGHDT, YNNKEL (reference sequence).

This clonotype was seen a handful of times. Written as DNA, the CDR3 is TGTGCCAGCAGCCCAACCCCACGGCCAACAGATACGCAGTATTTT. Its translation is CASSPTPRPTDTQYF. The chain joins TRBV5-4 to TRBJ2-3; the D is unclear. The V end lost 4 bases, the J end lost 3 bases, and 15 bases lay between the germline ends. The germline gives CDR1 SGHNT, CDR2 YYREEE (reference sequence). CDR3 length: 15 amino acids.

At least ten counts were recorded for this clonotype. The rearrangement links TRBV12-5 to TRBJ2-1, with unresolved D. This CDR3 has 11 amino acids. In germline, CDR1 is LGHNT, CDR2 FRNRAP. Trimming left V 5 bases short and J 7 bases short, with 6 bases between. DNA for the CDR3: TGTGCTAGTGGTATAGAGAATGAGCAGTTCTTC. Translating gives CASGIENEQFF.

The CDR3 here is CASSPPAGDEQYF. The CDR3 region has the DNA TGTGCCAGCTCACCACCAGCGGGGGACGAGCAGTACTTC. V gene TRBV18 combines with J gene TRBJ2-7; 8 positions match TRBD2. J lost 5 bases, V lost 0 bases, and 0 bases had no gene match. The germline gives CDR1 KGHSH, CDR2 LQKENI. The length of the CDR3 is 13 residues.

The chain combines TRBV29-1 with TRBJ2-1; 7 nucleotides match TRBD2. Germline CDR1 SQVTM, CDR2 ANQGSEA. Trimming removed 7 bases from V and 8 bases from J; junction bases left unmatched: 8. The CDR3 extends over 12 amino acids. CDR3 residues: CSGERDRDEQFF. The CDR3, as DNA: TGCAGCGGAGAGCGGGATCGTGATGAGCAGTTCTTC.

This clonotype was observed at least ten times. This chain uses TRBV6-1 with TRBJ2-1; 12 bases agree with TRBD2. After removal of 5 bases from V and 5 bases from J, the junction contained 4 bases not matched to a gene. CDR3 length: 15 amino acids. Germline CDR1 is MNHNS and CDR2 is SASEGT. This CDR3 reads CASSPRTSGNNEQFF. In DNA, the CDR3 is TGTGCCAGCAGTCCACGGACTAGCGGGAACAATGAGCAGTTCTTC.

This clonotype was counted between two and nine times. The genes are TRBV20-1 and TRBJ2-5; D possibly corresponds to TRBD1 (6 bases). V was clipped by 3 bases and J by 5 bases, with 13 bases between them. CDR1 and CDR2 (germline): DFQATT, SNEGSKA (reference sequence). The CDR3 spans 13 residues. For the CDR3, the DNA is TGCAGTGCTAGGAGGGGGTGGGGGGAGACCCAGTACTTC. Translated: CSARRGWGETQYF.

This clonotype was observed a handful of times. The rearrangement links TRBV11-2 to TRBJ2-4, with 8 positions matching TRBD1. The CDR3 is 16 residues long. Germline V gene lookup returns CDR1 SGHAT and CDR2 FQNNGV. Unmatched junction bases numbered 7, after V lost 4 bases and J lost 2 bases. Here the CDR3 reads CASSSYGQGPKNIQYF. CDR3 coding DNA: TGTGCCAGCAGCTCGTATGGACAGGGTCCCAAAAACATTCAGTACTTC.

This clonotype occurred a few times. The V and J genes are TRBV7-2 and TRBJ2-7; possibly TRBD1 for D (6 bases). The CDR3 extends over 16 amino acids. Trimming stripped 5 bases from V and 3 bases from J, with 20 bases between. In germline, CDR1 is SGHTA, CDR2 FQGNSA. DNA of the CDR3: TGTGCCAGCAGCGAAGGCACAGGGACGGGGATCTACGAGCAGTACTTC. It yields the protein CASSEGTGTGIYEQYF.

There are many counts of this clonotype. The V and J genes are TRBV7-3 and TRBJ2-3; 8 bases fit TRBD2. The CDR3 totals 14 residues. Germline assignment: CDR1 SGHTA and CDR2 FQGTGA. V dropped 9 bases and J dropped 0; count of bases not matched to a gene: 5. This CDR3 reads CASTLAGSTDTQYF. Here the CDR3 DNA reads TGTGCCAGTACCTTAGCGGGGAGCACAGATACGCAGTATTTT.

The J gene is TRBJ1-2, the V gene TRBV4-3; tentatively, D is TRBD1 (5 bases). Germline values: CDR1 LGHNA, CDR2 YSLEER. This CDR3 comprises 15 residues. Deletions cut 0 bases from V and 4 bases from J, with 12 bases between. CDR3 residues: CASSQDRGGSYGYTF. The CDR3 region has the DNA TGCGCCAGCAGCCAAGATCGGGGGGGTTCCTATGGCTACACCTTC.

The chain combines TRBV4-1 with TRBJ2-2, with D tentatively TRBD1 or TRBD2 (5 bases each). With 1 base removed from V and 5 bases from J, the gap between germline ends came to 14 bases. This CDR3 is built from 16 residues. CDR1 MGHRA and CDR2 YSYEKL come from the germline V gene. CDR3 sequence (DNA): TGCGCCAGCAGCCAAGTCGAGGGAAGGGGTACCGGGGAGCTGTTTTTT. It translates to CASSQVEGRGTGELFF.

This clonotype was recorded at least ten times. The chain combines TRBV12-3 or TRBV12-4 with TRBJ2-1, with D perhaps TRBD2 (6 bases). The CDR3 covers 14 residues. Deletions cut 2 bases from V and 8 bases from J, with 13 bases between. In nucleotides, the CDR3 is TGTGCCAGCAGTTTATCCGGGAGTACGGATGAGCAGTTCTTC. It specifies CASSLSGSTDEQFF.

The chain uses TRBV7-8 and TRBJ2-7; 8 positions match TRBD1. The CDR3 totals 15 residues. Trimming removed 5 bases from V and 1 base from J; junction bases left unmatched: 7. The germline CDR1 and CDR2 sequences are SGHVS and FQNEAQ. Written as DNA, the CDR3 is TGTGCCAGCAGCCCCTCCGGGACAGGTTCCTACGAGCAGTACTTC. Its protein is CASSPSGTGSYEQYF. Full variable domain (rest looked up from reference TRBV7-8 and TRBJ2-7): GAGVSQSPRYKVAKRGQDVALRCDPISGHVSLFWYQQALGQGPEFLTYFQNEAQLDKSGLPSDRFFAERPEGSVSTLKIQRTQQEDSAVYLCASSPSGTGSYEQYFGPGTRLTVT.

The chain has TRBV7-9 and TRBJ2-3; tentative D call: TRBD1 (6 bases). Germline V gene lookup returns CDR1 SEHNR and CDR2 FQNEAQ (reference sequence). The CDR3 totals 15 residues. V was cut by 2 bases and J by 9 bases, with 18 bases left in between. The CDR3 spells CASSLSGQWVETQYF. For the CDR3, the DNA is TGTGCCAGCAGCTTATCAGGACAGTGGGTGGAGACGCAGTATTTT. Combining the CDR3 with reference TRBV7-9 and TRBJ2-3 gives the whole variable domain DTGVSQNPRHKITKRGQNVTFRCDPISEHNRLYWYRQTLGQGPEFLTYFQNEAQLEKSRLLSDRFSAERPKGSFSTLEIQRTEQGDSAMYLCASSLSGQWVETQYFGPGTRLTVL.

V usage is TRBV5-1 and J usage is TRBJ2-1; 9 nucleotides align to TRBD1. Per germline, CDR1 SGHRS and CDR2 YFSETQ. The J segment lost 8 bases and the V segment lost 0 bases, leaving 6 bases of the junction unmatched. CDR3 length: 15 residues. CDR3 loop: CASSLDGQGMYEQFF. In nucleotides, the CDR3 is TGCGCCAGCAGCTTGGACGGACAGGGGATGTATGAGCAGTTCTTC. Filled out from reference TRBV5-1 and TRBJ2-1, the complete variable domain reads KAGVTQTPRYLIKTRGQQVTLSCSPISGHRSVSWYQQTPGQGLQFLFEYFSETQRNKGNFPGRFSGRQFSNSRSEMNVSTLELGDSALYLCASSLDGQGMYEQFFGPGTRLTVL.

The table lists this clonotype with many counts. This rearrangement joins TRBV15 to TRBJ2-5; D is possibly TRBD1 or TRBD2 (5 bases each). Germline values: CDR1 LNHNV, CDR2 YYDKDF (reference sequence). V was pared by 0 bases and J by 1 base, with 9 bases between. The CDR3 is 15 residues long. The CDR3 reads CATSRDGTSQETQYF. CDR3 nucleotide sequence: TGTGCCACCAGCAGAGATGGGACGAGCCAAGAGACCCAGTACTTC. The variable domain in full, completed from reference TRBV15 and TRBJ2-5, reads DAMVIQNPRYQVTQFGKPVTLSCSQTLNHNVMYWYQQKSSQAPKLLFHYYDKDFNNEADTPDNFQSRRPNTSFCFLDIRSPGLGDTAMYLCATSRDGTSQETQYFGPGTRLLVL.